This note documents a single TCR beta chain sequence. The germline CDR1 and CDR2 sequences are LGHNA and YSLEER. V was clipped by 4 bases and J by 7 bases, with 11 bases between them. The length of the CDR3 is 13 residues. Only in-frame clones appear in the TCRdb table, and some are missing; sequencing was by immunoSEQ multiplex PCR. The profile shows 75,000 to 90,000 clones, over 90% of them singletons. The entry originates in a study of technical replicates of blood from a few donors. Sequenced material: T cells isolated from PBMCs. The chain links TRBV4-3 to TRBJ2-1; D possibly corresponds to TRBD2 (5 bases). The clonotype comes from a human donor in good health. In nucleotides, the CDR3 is TGCGCCAGCAGCCCTAACAGAGGGAATGAGCAGTTCTTC. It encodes CASSPNRGNEQFF.